These 2 T cell receptor beta chains came from one sample sequenced in a study of human T cells and chemical hapten exposure. Specified time point: patch test 2, 6 weeks after DPC sensitization. As for treatment: therapeutic diphenylcyclopropenone sensitization with weekly scalp DPC. From the RACE reads, TCRdb called clonotypes with MiXCR, one entry per CDR3 protein. Altogether approximately 100,000 distinct CDR3 sequences are present, roughly a tenth being singletons, with the ten largest covering around 3%. Specimen: whole blood, collected in connection with sensitization to the hapten diphenylcyclopropenone (DPC). The source is a woman aged 40 to 50 with alopecia areata. Some clones in this sample may be carry-over from other donors' samples.

This clonotype was detected many times. CDR3 protein: CASSKVGSAEAFF. CDR3 DNA: TGTGCCAGCAGCAAAGTGGGCTCCGCGGAAGCTTTCTTT. The chain is built from TRBV5-5 and TRBJ1-1; D ambiguous. The V and J ends lost 4 bases and 8 bases respectively, with 15 bases between them. Germline assignment: CDR1 SGHKS and CDR2 YYEKEE (reference sequence). The CDR3 spans 13 residues.

The chain employs TRBV10-3 and TRBJ2-5; 7 positions agree with TRBD1. Trimming cost V 3 bases and J 4 bases; bases outside gene matches: 5. The CDR3 runs to 14 residues. Germline V gene lookup returns CDR1 ENHRY and CDR2 SYGVKD. This chain's CDR3 is CAISEKGGGETQYF. CDR3 sequence (DNA): TGTGCCATCAGTGAAAAAGGGGGCGGAGAGACCCAGTACTTC.